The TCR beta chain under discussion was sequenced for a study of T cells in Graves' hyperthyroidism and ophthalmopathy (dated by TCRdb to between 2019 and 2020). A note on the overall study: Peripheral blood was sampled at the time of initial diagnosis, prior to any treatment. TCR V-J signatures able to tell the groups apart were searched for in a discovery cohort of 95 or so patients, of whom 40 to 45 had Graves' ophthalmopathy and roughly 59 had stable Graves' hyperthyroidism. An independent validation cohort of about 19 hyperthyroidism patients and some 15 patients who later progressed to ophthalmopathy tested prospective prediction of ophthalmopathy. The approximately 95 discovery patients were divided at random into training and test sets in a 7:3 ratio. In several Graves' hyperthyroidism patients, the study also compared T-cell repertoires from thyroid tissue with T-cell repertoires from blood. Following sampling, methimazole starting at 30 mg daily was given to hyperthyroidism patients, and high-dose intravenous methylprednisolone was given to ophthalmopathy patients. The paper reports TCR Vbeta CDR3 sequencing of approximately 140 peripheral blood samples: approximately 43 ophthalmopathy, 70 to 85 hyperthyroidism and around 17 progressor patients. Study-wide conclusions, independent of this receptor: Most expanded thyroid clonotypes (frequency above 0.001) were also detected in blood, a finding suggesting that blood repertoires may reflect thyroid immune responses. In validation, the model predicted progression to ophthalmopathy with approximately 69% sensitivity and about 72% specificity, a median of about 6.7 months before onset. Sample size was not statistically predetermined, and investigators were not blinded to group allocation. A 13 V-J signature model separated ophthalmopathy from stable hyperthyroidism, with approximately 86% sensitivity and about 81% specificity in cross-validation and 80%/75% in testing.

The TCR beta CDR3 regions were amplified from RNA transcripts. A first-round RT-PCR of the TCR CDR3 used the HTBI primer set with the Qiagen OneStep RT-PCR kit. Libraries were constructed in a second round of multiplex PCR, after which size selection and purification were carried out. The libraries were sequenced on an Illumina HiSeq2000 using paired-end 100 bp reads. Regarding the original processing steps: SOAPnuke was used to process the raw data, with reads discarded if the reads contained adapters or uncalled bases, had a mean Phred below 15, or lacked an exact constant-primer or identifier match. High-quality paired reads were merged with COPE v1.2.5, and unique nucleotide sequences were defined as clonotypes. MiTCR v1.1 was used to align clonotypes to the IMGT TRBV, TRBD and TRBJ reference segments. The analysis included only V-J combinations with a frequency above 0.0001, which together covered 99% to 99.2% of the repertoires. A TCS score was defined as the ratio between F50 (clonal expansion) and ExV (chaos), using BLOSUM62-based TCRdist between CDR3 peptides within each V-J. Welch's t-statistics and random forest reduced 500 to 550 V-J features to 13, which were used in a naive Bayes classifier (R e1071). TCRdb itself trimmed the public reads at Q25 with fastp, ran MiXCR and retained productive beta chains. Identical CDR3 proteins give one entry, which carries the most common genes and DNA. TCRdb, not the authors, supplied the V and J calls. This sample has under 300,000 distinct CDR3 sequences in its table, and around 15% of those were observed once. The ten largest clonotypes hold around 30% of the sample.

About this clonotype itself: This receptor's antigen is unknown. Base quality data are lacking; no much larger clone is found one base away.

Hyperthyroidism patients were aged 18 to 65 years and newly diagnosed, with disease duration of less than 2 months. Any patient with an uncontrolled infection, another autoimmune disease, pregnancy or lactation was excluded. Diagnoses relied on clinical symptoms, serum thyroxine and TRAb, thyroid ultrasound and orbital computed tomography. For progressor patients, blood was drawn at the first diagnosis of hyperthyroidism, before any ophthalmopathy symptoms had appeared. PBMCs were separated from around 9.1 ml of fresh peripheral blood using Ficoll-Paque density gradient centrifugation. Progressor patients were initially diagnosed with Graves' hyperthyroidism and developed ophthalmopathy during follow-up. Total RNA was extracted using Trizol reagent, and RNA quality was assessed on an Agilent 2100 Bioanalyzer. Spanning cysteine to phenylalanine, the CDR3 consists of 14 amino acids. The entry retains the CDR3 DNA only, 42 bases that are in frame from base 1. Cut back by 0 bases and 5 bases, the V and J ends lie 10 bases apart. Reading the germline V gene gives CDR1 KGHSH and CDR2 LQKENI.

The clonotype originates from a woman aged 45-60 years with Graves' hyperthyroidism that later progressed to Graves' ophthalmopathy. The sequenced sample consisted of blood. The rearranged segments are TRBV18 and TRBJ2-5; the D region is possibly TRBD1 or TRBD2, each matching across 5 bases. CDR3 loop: CASSPPLREETQYF. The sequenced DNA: TGTGCCAGCTCACCACCTCTCAGGGAGGAGACCCAGTACTTC.